Reported below is one T cell receptor beta chain. This clone was counted a single time. The antigen it binds to is not known. No much larger clonotype is one base removed from it; base qualities were not supplied. According to the study, the label for this sample's time point signals: baseline before first vaccination. In light of the paper, this sample's treatment or condition label describes: meningococcal conjugate vaccine given as trial control. Vaccinee samples came from UK trials COV001 and COV002, including a single-blind randomized controlled phase 2/3 trial of AZD1222 (ChAdOx1 nCoV-19) in healthy adults. For TCRbeta chain sequencing, PBMC samples from trial participants were taken at day 0 and at day 28 after the second dose. This entry comes from a study of T cell responses to AZD1222 COVID-19 vaccine (dated by TCRdb to the early 2020s). Notes on the research overall: TCR sequencing was performed for about 250 trial participants, of whom roughly 200 were given two doses of AZD1222 and around 25 were given two doses of MenACWY control vaccine. Trial participants were enrolled into age subgroups of 18-55, 56-69 and 70-plus years, which contained 148, 28 and 57 TCR-sequenced participants, respectively.

Overall study outcomes, separate from this receptor: Most participants were white British and females outnumbered males, and the authors suggested that clonal diversity may have been underestimated. Because no day 14 peak-response samples were available, repertoires were characterized only after the peak T cell response. Conclusions about previously exposed vaccinees are limited, since just six AZD1222 recipients were seropositive for SARS-CoV-2 at baseline. After two AZD1222 doses, both the breadth and the depth of spike-specific TCRs were significantly higher than at day 0 and than in MenACWY recipients. The whole spike protein was spanned by vaccine-associated CD4 TCRs, and dominant responses were seen in regions 160-218 and 743-854. In the small 56-69-year group, the increase in depth fell short of significance, most likely because of low power. Epitopes outside the regions mutated in the B.1.351 and B.1.1.7 variants were reportedly recognized by nearly half of the unique spike-specific TCRs.

The CDR3 runs 13 amino acids, cysteine and phenylalanine included. The read is trimmed to its CDR3 DNA, 39 bases read in frame from base 1. As encoded in the germline V gene, CDR1 is SNHLY while CDR2 is FYNNEI. Trimming costs V 3 bases and J 1 base, and their ends lie 6 bases apart. The CDR3 regions of human TCRbeta chains were analyzed by immunosequencing. As for the authors' bioinformatics: TCRs in the repertoires were compared against a reference library of SARS-CoV-2-specific TCRs that had been generated with the MIRA antigen-specificity platform. Breadth was defined as the fraction of unique TCRs that were SARS-CoV-2-associated. Depth was defined as the fraction of total T cells that were SARS-CoV-2-associated. Each spike-specific TCR was assigned to its reactive spike region and to a CD4 or CD8 class using the MIRA data. Log10-transformed breadth and depth values were compared by one-way ANOVA with Sidak's multiple comparisons tests. The source is immuneACCESS, and TCRdb retained only in-frame sequences with V and J called. Part of the clones is not carried over; for the studies checked, unresolved V genes explain less than half of this, and the remainder is unexplained. V, J and clone size derive from that table, while D and trimming were established from the DNA sequence. In this sample the table shows over 150,000 clones, under 95% of which occur a single time. The top ten constitute about 4.5% of the sample.

The chain is encoded by TRBV2 joined to TRBJ1-1, and possibly TRBD1, on 5 matching bases. The sequencing used peripheral blood, collected on day 0 of MenACWY control vaccination. The origin of this receptor is an adult in good health. The CDR3 region reads CASSEGPNTEAFF. In nucleotide form, the sequence is TGTGCCAGCAGTGAGGGACCGAACACTGAAGCTTTCTTT. Outside the CDR3, residues come from the reference TRBV2 and TRBJ1-1 proteins, so the full variable domain is: EPEVTQTPSHQVTQMGQEVILRCVPISNHLYFYWYRQILGQKVEFLVSFYNNEISEKSEIFDDQFSVERPDGSNFTLKIRSTKLEDSAMYFCASSEGPNTEAFFGQGTRLTVV.